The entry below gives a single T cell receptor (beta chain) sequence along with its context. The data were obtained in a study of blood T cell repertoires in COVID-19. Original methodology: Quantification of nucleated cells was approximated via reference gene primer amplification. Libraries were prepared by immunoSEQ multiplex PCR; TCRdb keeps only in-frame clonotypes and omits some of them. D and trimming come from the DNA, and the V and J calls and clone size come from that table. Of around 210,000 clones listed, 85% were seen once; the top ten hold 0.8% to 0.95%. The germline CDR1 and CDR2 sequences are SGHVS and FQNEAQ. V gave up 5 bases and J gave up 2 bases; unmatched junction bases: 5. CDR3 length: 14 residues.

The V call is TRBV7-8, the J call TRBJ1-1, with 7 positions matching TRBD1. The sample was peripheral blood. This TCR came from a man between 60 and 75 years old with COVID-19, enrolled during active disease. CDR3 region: CASSRDRYNTEAFF. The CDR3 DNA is TGTGCCAGCAGCCGGGACAGATATAACACTGAAGCTTTCTTT.